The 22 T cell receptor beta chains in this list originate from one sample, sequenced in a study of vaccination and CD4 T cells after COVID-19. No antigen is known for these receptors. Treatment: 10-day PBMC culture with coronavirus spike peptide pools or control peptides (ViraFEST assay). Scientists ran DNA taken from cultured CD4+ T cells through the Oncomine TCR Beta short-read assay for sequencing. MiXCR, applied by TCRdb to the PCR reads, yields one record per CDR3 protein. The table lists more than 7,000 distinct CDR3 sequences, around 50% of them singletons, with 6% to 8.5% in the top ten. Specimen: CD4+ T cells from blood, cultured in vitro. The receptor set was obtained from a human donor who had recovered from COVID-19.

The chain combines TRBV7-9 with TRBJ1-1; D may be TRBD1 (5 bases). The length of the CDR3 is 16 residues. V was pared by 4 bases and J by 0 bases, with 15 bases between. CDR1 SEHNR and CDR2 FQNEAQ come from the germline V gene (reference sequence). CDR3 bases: TGTGCCAGCAGCTCATTCCTCAGGGTCCTGAACACTGAAGCTTTCTTT. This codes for CASSSFLRVLNTEAFF.

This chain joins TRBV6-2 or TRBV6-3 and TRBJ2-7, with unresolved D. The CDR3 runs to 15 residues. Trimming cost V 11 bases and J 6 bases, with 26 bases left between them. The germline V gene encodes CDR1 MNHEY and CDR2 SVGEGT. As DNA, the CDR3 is TGTGCCTCCTCCTCGGCCGGGCCTGCCTCTCGCGAGCAGTACTTC. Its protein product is CASSSAGPASREQYF.

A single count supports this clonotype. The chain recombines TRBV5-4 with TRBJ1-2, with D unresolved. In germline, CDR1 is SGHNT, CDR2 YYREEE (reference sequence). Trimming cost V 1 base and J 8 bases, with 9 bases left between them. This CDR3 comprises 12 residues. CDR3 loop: CASSLNQDGYTF. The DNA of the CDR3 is TGTGCCAGCAGCTTGAACCAGGACGGCTACACCTTC.

CDR3 in DNA: TGTGCCAGCAGCCCGAGGACAGCCATGGGCGGCTACACCTTC. This codes for CASSPRTAMGGYTF. V gene TRBV7-2 combines with J gene TRBJ1-2, with D perhaps TRBD1 (6 bases). Germline V lookup: CDR1 SGHTA, CDR2 FQGNSA. Deletions cut 5 bases from V and 8 bases from J, with 18 bases between. The CDR3 totals 14 residues.

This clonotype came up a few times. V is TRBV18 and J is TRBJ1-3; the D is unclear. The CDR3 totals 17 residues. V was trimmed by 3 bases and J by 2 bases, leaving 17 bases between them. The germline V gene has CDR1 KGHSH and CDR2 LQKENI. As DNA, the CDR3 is TGTGCCAGCTCACCGTCGATCGTCCCCGGGGCTGGAAACACCATATATTTT. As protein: CASSPSIVPGAGNTIYF.

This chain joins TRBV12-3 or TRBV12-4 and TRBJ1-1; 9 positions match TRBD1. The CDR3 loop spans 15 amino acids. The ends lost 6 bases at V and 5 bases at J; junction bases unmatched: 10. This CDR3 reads CASRPTTGGRTEAFF. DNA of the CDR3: TGTGCCAGCAGACCCACCACAGGGGGCCGTACTGAAGCTTTCTTT.

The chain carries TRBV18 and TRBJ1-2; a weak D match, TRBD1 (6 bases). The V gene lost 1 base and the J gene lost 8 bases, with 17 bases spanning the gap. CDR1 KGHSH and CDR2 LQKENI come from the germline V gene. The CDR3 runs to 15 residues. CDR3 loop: CASSPQTSRGGGYTF. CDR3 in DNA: TGTGCCAGCTCACCACAGACTTCAAGGGGGGGAGGCTACACCTTC.

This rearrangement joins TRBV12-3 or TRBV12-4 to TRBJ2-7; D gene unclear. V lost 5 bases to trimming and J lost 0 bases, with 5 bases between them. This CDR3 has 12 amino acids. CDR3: CASSPNSYEQYF. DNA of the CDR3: TGTGCCAGCAGTCCTAACTCCTACGAGCAGTACTTC.

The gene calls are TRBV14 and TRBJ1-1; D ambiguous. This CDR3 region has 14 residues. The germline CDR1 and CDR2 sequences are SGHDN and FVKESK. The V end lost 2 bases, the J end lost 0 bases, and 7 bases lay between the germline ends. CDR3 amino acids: CASSQPGLNTEAFF. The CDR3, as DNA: TGTGCCAGCAGCCAACCCGGACTGAACACTGAAGCTTTCTTT.

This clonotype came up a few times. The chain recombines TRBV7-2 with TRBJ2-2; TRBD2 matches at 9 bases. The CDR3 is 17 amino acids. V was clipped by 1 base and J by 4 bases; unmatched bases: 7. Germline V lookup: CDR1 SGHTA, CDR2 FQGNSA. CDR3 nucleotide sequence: TGTGCCAGCAGCTTAGGCGGGAGGGCCGAGCTCACCGGGGAGCTGTTTTTT. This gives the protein CASSLGGRAELTGELFF. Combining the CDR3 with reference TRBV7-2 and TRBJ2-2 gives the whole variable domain GAGVSQSPSNKVTEKGKDVELRCDPISGHTALYWYRQSLGQGLEFLIYFQGNSAPDKSGLPSDRFSAERTGGSVSTLTIQRTQQEDSAVYLCASSLGGRAELTGELFFGEGSRLTVL.

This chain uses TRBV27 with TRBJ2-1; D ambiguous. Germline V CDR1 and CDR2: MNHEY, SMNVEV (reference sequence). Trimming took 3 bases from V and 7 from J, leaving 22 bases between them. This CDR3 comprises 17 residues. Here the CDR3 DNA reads TGTGCCAGCAGTTTTGGGCCCCCGGTCGGGCTTTGGAATGAGCAGTTCTTC. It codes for CASSFGPPVGLWNEQFF.

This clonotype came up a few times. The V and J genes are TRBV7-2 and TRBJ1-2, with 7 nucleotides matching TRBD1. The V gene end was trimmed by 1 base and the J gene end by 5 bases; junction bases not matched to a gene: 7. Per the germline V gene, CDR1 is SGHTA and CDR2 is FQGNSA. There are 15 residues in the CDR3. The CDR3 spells CASSLERQGFYGYTF. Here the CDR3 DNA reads TGTGCCAGCAGCTTAGAAAGACAGGGCTTTTATGGCTACACCTTC.

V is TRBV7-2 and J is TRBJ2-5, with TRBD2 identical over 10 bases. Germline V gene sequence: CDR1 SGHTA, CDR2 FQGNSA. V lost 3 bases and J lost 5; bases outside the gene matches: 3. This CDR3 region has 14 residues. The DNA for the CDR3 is TGTGCCAGCAGCTTCCAGACTAGCGGGGAGACCCAGTACTTC. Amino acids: CASSFQTSGETQYF.

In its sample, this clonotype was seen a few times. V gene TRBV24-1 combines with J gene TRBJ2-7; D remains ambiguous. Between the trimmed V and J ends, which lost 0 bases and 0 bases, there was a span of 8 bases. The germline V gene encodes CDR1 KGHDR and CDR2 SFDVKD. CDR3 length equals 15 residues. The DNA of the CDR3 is TGTGCCACCAGTGATTTGAGAGCAACCTCCTACGAGCAGTACTTC. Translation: CATSDLRATSYEQYF.

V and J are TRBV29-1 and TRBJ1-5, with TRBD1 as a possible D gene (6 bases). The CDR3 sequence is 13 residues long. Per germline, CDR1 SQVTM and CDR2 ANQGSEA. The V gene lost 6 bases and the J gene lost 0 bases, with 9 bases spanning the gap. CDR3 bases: TGCAGCGTCCAGGACAGTAGCAATCAGCCCCAGCATTTT. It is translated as CSVQDSSNQPQHF.

The CDR3 region has the DNA TGTGCCAGCAGTCGCAGCGGGGAACCCTATGGCTACACCTTC. Amino acid sequence: CASSRSGEPYGYTF. The chain couples TRBV6-1 to TRBJ1-2; unclear D gene. Trimming took off 5 bases at V and 4 bases at J, with 14 bases between the two ends. Germline CDR1 MNHNS, CDR2 SASEGT. The CDR3 is 14 residues long.

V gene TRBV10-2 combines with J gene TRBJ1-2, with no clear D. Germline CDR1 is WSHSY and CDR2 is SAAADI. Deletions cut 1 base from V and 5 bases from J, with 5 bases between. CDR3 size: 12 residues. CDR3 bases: TGCGCCAGCAGTGAGTTGGGTTATGGCTACACCTTC. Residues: CASSELGYGYTF.

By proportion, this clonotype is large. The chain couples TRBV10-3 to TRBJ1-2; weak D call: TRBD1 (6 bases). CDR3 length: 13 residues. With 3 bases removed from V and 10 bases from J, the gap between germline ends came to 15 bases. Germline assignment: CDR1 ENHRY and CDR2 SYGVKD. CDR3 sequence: CAISDGGRADYTF. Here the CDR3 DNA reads TGTGCCATCAGTGACGGGGGGCGAGCTGACTACACCTTC.

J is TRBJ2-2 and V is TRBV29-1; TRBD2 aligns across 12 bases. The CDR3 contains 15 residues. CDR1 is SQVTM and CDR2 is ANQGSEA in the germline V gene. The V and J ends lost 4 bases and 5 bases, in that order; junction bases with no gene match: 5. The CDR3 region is CSVATSGGVTGELFF. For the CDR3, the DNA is TGCAGCGTTGCGACTAGCGGGGGTGTAACCGGGGAGCTGTTTTTT.

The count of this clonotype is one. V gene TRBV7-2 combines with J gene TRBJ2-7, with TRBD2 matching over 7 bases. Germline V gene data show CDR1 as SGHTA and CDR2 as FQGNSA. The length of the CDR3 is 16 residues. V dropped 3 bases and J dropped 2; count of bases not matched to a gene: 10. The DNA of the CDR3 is TGTGCCAGCAGCTTGGTGGCGGGAAGCGGGACCTACGAGCAGTACTTC. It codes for CASSLVAGSGTYEQYF.

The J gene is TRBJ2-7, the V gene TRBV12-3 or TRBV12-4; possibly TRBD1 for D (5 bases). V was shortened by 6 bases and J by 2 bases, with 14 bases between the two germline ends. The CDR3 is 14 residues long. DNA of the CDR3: TGTGCCAGCAGCTACCAGGGCCTAGCCTACGAGCAGTACTTC. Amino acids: CASSYQGLAYEQYF.

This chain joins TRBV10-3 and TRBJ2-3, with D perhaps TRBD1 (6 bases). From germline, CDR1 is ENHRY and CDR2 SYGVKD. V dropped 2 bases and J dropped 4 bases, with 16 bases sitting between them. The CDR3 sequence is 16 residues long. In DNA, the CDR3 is TGTGCCATCAGTGAGGGAGGAGGCAGGGGTGCAGATACGCAGTATTTT. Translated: CAISEGGGRGADTQYF.